This passage covers 10 T cell receptor beta chains from one sample sequenced in a study of cytomegalovirus exposure and HLA in healthy donors. PCR was performed using 60 Vbeta and 13 Jbeta primers. Produced via immunoSEQ multiplex PCR; TCRdb's table is partial and in-frame only. The listing contains tens of thousands of clones. The specimen sequenced was PBMCs. The receptors originated from a man aged 35 to 55 in good health and CMV-seropositive.

The V and J genes are TRBV7-9 and TRBJ1-1; 10 nucleotides match TRBD1. After removal of 0 bases from V and 4 bases from J, the junction contained 8 bases not matched to a gene. Germline V gene lookup returns CDR1 SEHNR and CDR2 FQNEAQ (reference sequence). The CDR3 length is 17 residues. As DNA, the CDR3 is TGTGCCAGCAGCTTAGCAAGGTTCGGGACAGGGGTCACTGAAGCTTTCTTT. Translated, it gives CASSLARFGTGVTEAFF.

The gene calls are TRBV19 and TRBJ2-3, with 9 bases aligning to TRBD2. Germline V gene data show CDR1 as LNHDA and CDR2 as SQIVND (reference sequence). CDR3 size: 17 residues. The V gene end was trimmed by 5 bases and the J gene end by 1 base; junction bases not matched to a gene: 10. The CDR3 spells CASSSGLAGGGTDTQYF. The CDR3 bases are TGTGCCAGTAGTTCGGGACTAGCAGGAGGCGGCACAGATACGCAGTATTTT.

The chain combines TRBV5-8 with TRBJ2-1, with TRBD1 identical over 7 bases. The germline V gene has CDR1 SGHTS and CDR2 YDEGEE. The CDR3 loop spans 17 amino acids. V lost 3 bases, J lost 0 bases, and 9 bases stayed unmatched. The CDR3 DNA reads as TGTGCCAGCAGCTCTGAAAACGGGACAGCCTCCTACAATGAGCAGTTCTTC. Translated: CASSSENGTASYNEQFF.

The rearrangement uses TRBV9 and TRBJ2-3; the D is unclear. This CDR3 is built from 14 residues. Germline V gene data show CDR1 as SGDLS and CDR2 as YYNGEE. V was trimmed by 0 bases and J by 4 bases, leaving 9 bases between them. Here the CDR3 reads CASSVETVADTQYF. The CDR3 DNA reads as TGTGCCAGCAGCGTAGAAACAGTGGCAGATACGCAGTATTTT. Using reference TRBV9 and TRBJ2-3 for the parts outside the CDR3, the full variable domain is DSGVTQTPKHLITATGQRVTLRCSPRSGDLSVYWYQQSLDQGLQFLIQYYNGEERAKGNILERFSAQQFPDLHSELNLSSLELGDSALYFCASSVETVADTQYFGPGTRLTVL.

J is TRBJ2-5 and V is TRBV28, with a weak D call TRBD2 (6 bases). Germline-derived CDR1 and CDR2 are MDHEN and SYDVKM. Between the trimmed V and J ends, which lost 7 bases and 5 bases, there was a span of 14 bases. The CDR3 runs to 13 residues. The CDR3: CASIRSGRETQYF. CDR3 nucleotide sequence: TGTGCCAGCATCAGATCAGGGAGGGAGACCCAGTACTTC.

The chain joins TRBV11-3 to TRBJ2-7; D may be TRBD2 (5 bases). The CDR3 sequence is 19 residues long. CDR1 is SGHNT and CDR2 is YENEEA in the germline V gene. V dropped 0 bases and J dropped 6 bases, with 27 bases sitting between them. CDR3 sequence (DNA): TGTGCCAGCAGCTTAGAAGGACCGGGGTCTACTATATTGCCCTCCGAGCAGTACTTC. The encoded protein is CASSLEGPGSTILPSEQYF.

The chain joins TRBV7-3 to TRBJ2-6; 8 bases are a match to TRBD2. Germline V gives CDR1 SGHTA, CDR2 FQGTGA. This CDR3 is 18 amino acids long. J gave up 2 bases and V 5 bases, and 11 bases lay outside the gene matches. The DNA for the CDR3 is TGTGCCAGCAGCCCCCGGGGGGGAGGGCCAACTGGGGCCAACGTCCTGACTTTC. Amino acid sequence: CASSPRGGGPTGANVLTF.

The chain joins TRBV7-9 to TRBJ1-5; a weak D match, TRBD1 (5 bases). V dropped 1 base and J dropped 7 bases, with 14 bases sitting between them. This CDR3 is built from 15 residues. Germline lookup yields CDR1 SEHNR and CDR2 FQNEAQ (reference sequence). The CDR3 region has the DNA TGTGCCAGCAGCTTAGGGCTCCAGGGTTTCCAGCCCCAGCATTTT. This translates into CASSLGLQGFQPQHF.

The chain combines TRBV30 with TRBJ2-5; D might be TRBD1 (6 bases). Per germline, CDR1 GTSNPN and CDR2 SVGIG (reference sequence). Trimming took 0 bases from V and 2 from J, leaving 10 bases between them. This CDR3 has 14 amino acids. The CDR3 region has the DNA TGTGCCTGGAGTGTTGCCAGGGGTCAAGAGACCCAGTACTTC. Its protein is CAWSVARGQETQYF.

The rearrangement uses TRBV4-1 and TRBJ2-3; a possible D gene is TRBD2 (7 bases). The CDR3 runs 16 residues. With 4 bases removed from V and 4 bases from J, the gap between germline ends came to 18 bases. Germline V CDR1 and CDR2: MGHRA, YSYEKL. The CDR3 loop reads CASSRGAQGGADTQYF. The CDR3 DNA follows: TGCGCCAGCAGCCGGGGGGCCCAGGGAGGGGCAGATACGCAGTATTTT.